A selection of T cell receptor beta chains follows, all from one sample in a study of shared clonotypes between healthy human individuals. The method was immunoSEQ multiplex PCR; TCRdb's version includes in-frame clones alone and lacks a portion of them. The table lists about 1.4 million clones, approximately 97% of them singletons. The sequenced sample consisted of naive CD4+ T cells sorted from blood. These receptors all stem from a man aged 25 to 40 in good health. The CDR3 runs from the conserved cysteine through the conserved F or W. The D gene is left open where the match is weak. Only part of the rows carry a size: once, few, many, or a class if the clone is expanded.

size: .; J: TRBJ2-3; D: .; V: TRBV5-4; DNA: TGTGCCAGCAGCTTGGATCCCGTCACAGATACGCAGTATTTT; CDR3: CASSLDPVTDTQYF
size: .; J: TRBJ2-7; D: .; V: TRBV28; DNA: TGTGCCAGCTGCGGCCGAGTAGCCTACGAGCAGTACTTC; CDR3: CASCGRVAYEQYF
size: .; J: TRBJ2-7; D: .; V: TRBV6-5; DNA: TGTGCCAGCAGCCAAAGCTCCTCGGGTCCCTACGAGCAGTACTTC; CDR3: CASSQSSSGPYEQYF
size: once; J: TRBJ1-2; D: .; V: TRBV19; DNA: TGTGCCAGTAGTGCGAGTGGTTTAACACCAATTAACTATGGCTACACCTTC; CDR3: CASSASGLTPINYGYTF
size: .; J: TRBJ2-7; D: TRBD2; V: TRBV10-3; DNA: TGTGCCATCAGAATGACTAGCGGTGAGCCCTACGAGCAGTACTTC; CDR3: CAIRMTSGEPYEQYF
size: .; J: TRBJ1-2; D: .; V: TRBV28; DNA: TGTGCCAGCAGCCGAGCCAGGAACTATGGCTACACCTTC; CDR3: CASSRARNYGYTF
size: .; J: TRBJ2-2; D: TRBD1; V: TRBV14; DNA: TGTGCCAGCAGCCCGGGACCAGGGGGCCCACCCTCGTACACCGGGGAGCTGTTTTTT; CDR3: CASSPGPGGPPSYTGELFF
size: .; J: TRBJ1-2; D: .; V: TRBV30; DNA: TGTGCCTGGAGGTTTGCGGTTCAAGGCTACACCTTC; CDR3: CAWRFAVQGYTF
size: .; J: TRBJ1-2; D: TRBD1; V: TRBV11-2; DNA: TGTGCCAGCAGCTCCATACAGGGGATTGGCTACACCTTC; CDR3: CASSSIQGIGYTF
size: .; J: TRBJ2-3; D: TRBD2; V: TRBV6-6; DNA: TGTGCCAGCAGTTGGGGCGGGAGCATTGGCACAGATACGCAGTATTTT; CDR3: CASSWGGSIGTDTQYF
size: .; J: TRBJ2-7; D: .; V: TRBV6-5; DNA: TGTGCCAGCAGTTACGGTATAGCTTCCTACGAGCAGTACTTC; CDR3: CASSYGIASYEQYF
size: .; J: TRBJ2-7; D: .; V: TRBV28; DNA: TGTGCCAGCACGGACGTCGAGAGGTACGAGCAGTACTTC; CDR3: CASTDVERYEQYF
size: .; J: TRBJ2-1; D: .; V: TRBV29-1; DNA: TGCAGCTCTCGAAGGGGGGCCTCCTACAATGAGCAGTTCTTC; CDR3: CSSRRGASYNEQFF
size: .; J: TRBJ2-2; D: TRBD1; V: TRBV5-4; DNA: TGTGCCAGCAGCCCCGGACAGGGAAAAAACACCGGGGAGCTGTTTTTT; CDR3: CASSPGQGKNTGELFF
size: .; J: TRBJ2-7; D: TRBD1; V: TRBV28; DNA: TGTGCCAGCAGTTCGGCCGGGACAGGGAGCTACGAGCAGTACTTC; CDR3: CASSSAGTGSYEQYF
size: .; J: TRBJ2-2; D: TRBD2; V: TRBV19; DNA: TGTGCCAGTAGTATCCTAGCGGGACTCACCGGGGAGCTGTTTTTT; CDR3: CASSILAGLTGELFF
size: .; J: TRBJ1-1; D: TRBD1; V: TRBV5-1; DNA: TGCGCCAGCAGCTCTAGGACAGGGGGCTCGGATGATGAAGCTTTCTTT; CDR3: CASSSRTGGSDDEAFF
size: .; J: TRBJ2-1; D: .; V: TRBV10-3; DNA: TGTGCCACGTCCCCCCGGGTCCGTGAGCAGTTCTTC; CDR3: CATSPRVREQFF
size: .; J: TRBJ2-5; D: TRBD2; V: TRBV29-1; DNA: TGCAGCGAGGCGGGGGGCAGAAGGCAAGAGACCCAGTACTTC; CDR3: CSEAGGRRQETQYF
size: .; J: TRBJ2-7; D: .; V: TRBV10-2; DNA: TGCGCCTGCAGTGCCGGGGGTTCCTACGAGCAGTACTTC; CDR3: CACSAGGSYEQYF
size: .; J: TRBJ2-7; D: .; V: TRBV18; DNA: TGTGCCAGCTCACCACCCAGTTCCTACGAGCAGTACTTC; CDR3: CASSPPSSYEQYF
size: .; J: TRBJ2-7; D: .; V: TRBV9; DNA: TGTGCCAGCAGCGTAGACCTAGATTGGTCCTACGAGCAGTACTTC; CDR3: CASSVDLDWSYEQYF
size: .; J: TRBJ2-1; D: TRBD2; V: TRBV27; DNA: TGTGCCAGCAGTAGATCCGGGAGGGGGAATGAGCAGTTCTTC; CDR3: CASSRSGRGNEQFF
size: .; J: TRBJ2-7; D: .; V: TRBV6-6; DNA: TGTGCCAGCCTAGAAAATGAACAGGGCTACGAGCAGTACTTC; CDR3: CASLENEQGYEQYF
size: .; J: TRBJ1-4; D: TRBD1; V: TRBV28; DNA: TGTGCCAGCAGCCTTACGACAGGGGGGCGTGAAAAACTGTTTTTT; CDR3: CASSLTTGGREKLFF
size: .; J: TRBJ1-1; D: .; V: TRBV21-1; DNA: TGTGCCAGCAGCTCCTCAGGGGGCACGCGAGACACTGAAGCTTTCTTT; CDR3: CASSSSGGTRDTEAFF
size: once; J: TRBJ1-1; D: .; V: TRBV2; DNA: TGTGCCAGCAGGAGGACAGTGGGAGCTTTCTTT; CDR3: CASRRTVGAFF
size: .; J: TRBJ2-5; D: .; V: TRBV5-1; DNA: TGCGCCAGCAGCTTCAACCAAGAGACCCAGTACTTC; CDR3: CASSFNQETQYF
size: .; J: TRBJ2-7; D: TRBD1; V: TRBV5-4; DNA: TGTGCCAGCAGCTTGGGCAGGGGGCGCGGCGAGCAGTACTTC; CDR3: CASSLGRGRGEQYF